These T cell receptor beta chains were read from a single sample in a study of T-cell reconstitution after alpha-beta-depleted transplantation in children. TCRdb itself ran the PCR reads through MiXCR, one entry per CDR3 protein. The sample yields hundreds of thousands of distinct CDR3 sequences, 13% seen once. This specimen consisted of PBMCs, mostly from graft donor cells, obtained 360 days after TCRalphabeta/CD19-depleted stem cell transplant. The receptors come from a male patient between 5 and 17 years old who had a stem cell transplant for acute myeloid leukemia, so the T cells may come from the graft donor. The CDR3 runs from the conserved cysteine through the conserved F or W. A D gene is named only where the DNA matches it firmly. Only some rows state a clone size, as once, few, many or a class for expanded clones.

V	J	length	D	size	CDR3	DNA
TRBV7-2	TRBJ2-5	15	-	-	CASSLGGQAQETQYF	TGTGCCAGCAGCTTAGGGGGCCAAGCCCAAGAGACCCAGTACTTC
TRBV20-1	TRBJ1-4	13	-	many	CSARPDGNEKLFF	TGCAGTGCTAGGCCGGACGGGAATGAAAAACTGTTTTTT
TRBV28	TRBJ1-2	17	-	few	CASSLRAGHHVNYGYTF	TGTGCCAGCAGTTTACGGGCAGGGCACCACGTTAACTATGGCTACACCTTC
TRBV5-1	TRBJ1-1	14	-	few	CASSGLGGNTEAFF	TGCGCCAGCAGCGGACTGGGGGGGAACACTGAAGCTTTCTTT
TRBV12-3/TRBV12-4	TRBJ1-3	15	TRBD1	-	CASVPTGRSGNTIYF	TGTGCCAGCGTACCGACAGGGAGGAGTGGAAACACCATATATTTT
TRBV15	TRBJ2-5	12	-	few	CATSSRSEGQYF	TGTGCCACCAGCAGTCGGTCCGAGGGCCAGTACTTC
TRBV7-6	TRBJ2-1	19	TRBD2	few	CASSLLVAGGRVSYNEQFF	TGTGCCAGCAGCTTACTAGTAGCGGGAGGGCGGGTCTCCTACAATGAGCAGTTCTTC
TRBV7-3	TRBJ2-5	15	-	few	CASSLGSIREETQYF	TGTGCCAGCAGCTTAGGATCAATCAGGGAAGAGACCCAGTACTTC
TRBV6-6	TRBJ2-7	12	-	few	CASSPDNYEQYF	TGTGCCAGCTCACCAGACAACTACGAGCAGTACTTC
TRBV4-2	TRBJ2-3	16	-	-	CASSHAGPDSVDTQYF	TGTGCCAGCAGCCATGCGGGACCGGATTCAGTGGATACGCAGTATTTT
TRBV30	TRBJ1-1	13	-	-	CAWRPGRNTEAFF	TGTGCCTGGAGGCCCGGGAGGAACACTGAAGCTTTCTTT
TRBV29-1	TRBJ1-1	14	-	many	CSGSREPMNTEAFF	TGCAGCGGCTCCAGGGAGCCGATGAACACTGAAGCTTTCTTT
TRBV5-1	TRBJ2-1	16	TRBD2	-	CASSSRSASGHNEQFF	TGCGCCAGCAGCTCCCGTTCGGCTAGCGGACACAATGAGCAGTTCTTC
TRBV28	TRBJ1-6	15	-	many	CASSGRRGNNSPLHF	TGTGCCAGCAGCGGTAGACGTGGAAATAATTCACCCCTCCACTTT
TRBV7-9	TRBJ1-6	16	TRBD1	few	CASSSPEGALDSPLHF	TGTGCCAGCAGCTCCCCGGAGGGGGCTTTGGATTCACCCCTCCACTTT
TRBV18	TRBJ2-1	16	TRBD2	many	CASSPGRVVTYNEQFF	TGTGCCAGCTCACCTGGGAGGGTGGTTACCTACAATGAGCAGTTCTTC
TRBV4-3	TRBJ2-3	15	-	few	CASSQEARGTDTQYF	TGCGCCAGCAGCCAAGAGGCCAGAGGCACAGATACGCAGTATTTT
TRBV18	TRBJ2-1	19	-	few	CASSPSGSYGEDSYNEQFF	TGTGCCAGCTCACCATCTGGATCGTACGGGGAGGACTCCTACAATGAGCAGTTCTTC
TRBV4-3	TRBJ2-4	19	TRBD2	-	CASSQDSPPTSGRKNIQYF	TGCGCCAGCAGCCAAGATTCCCCGCCGACTAGCGGGAGAAAAAACATTCAGTACTTC
TRBV6-6	TRBJ2-5	22	TRBD1	-	CASSYDLAAIVEADRVTETQYF	TGTGCCAGCAGTTATGACCTCGCTGCGATTGTGGAAGCCGACAGGGTCACGGAGACCCAGTACTTC
TRBV11-1	TRBJ2-1	15	TRBD2	-	CASSLLREGNNERFF	TGTGCCAGCAGCCTCTTGCGGGAGGGTAACAATGAGCGGTTCTTC
TRBV3-1	TRBJ2-7	15	-	-	CASSLPGLALGEQYF	TGTGCCAGCAGCCTTCCGGGGTTGGCCTTGGGCGAGCAGTACTTC
TRBV4-3	TRBJ2-5	14	-	few	CASSPRLRVETQYF	TGCGCCAGCAGCCCGCGACTAAGGGTGGAGACCCAGTACTTC
TRBV7-3	TRBJ2-1	17	TRBD2	-	CASRSIAGLGSYNEQFF	TGTGCCAGCAGATCCATAGCGGGACTCGGATCCTACAATGAGCAGTTCTTC
TRBV11-3	TRBJ1-1	17	-	-	CASSLVGYGHLNTEAFF	TGTGCCAGCAGCTTAGTAGGGTACGGACACCTAAACACTGAAGCTTTCTTT
TRBV18	TRBJ2-7	16	TRBD2	-	CASSPAGTSGTLIGYF	TGTGCCAGCTCACCAGCTGGGACTAGCGGGACCCTTATCGGATACTTC
TRBV20-1	TRBJ2-1	15	-	many	CSARDPGDSYNEQFF	TGCAGTGCTAGAGATCCTGGGGACTCCTACAATGAGCAGTTCTTC
TRBV12-3/TRBV12-4	TRBJ2-7	16	-	-	CASSLRVGSGSYEQHF	-
TRBV6-5	TRBJ1-1	15	-	few	CASSYSDVLNTEAFF	TGTGCCAGCAGTTACTCGGACGTATTGAACACTGAAGCTTTCTTT
TRBV12-3/TRBV12-4	TRBJ1-5	15	-	many	CASSRLTGPNQPQHF	TGTGCCAGCAGTCGTCTGACAGGCCCTAATCAGCCCCAGCATTTT
TRBV19	TRBJ1-5	15	-	-	CASSTMWDSNQPQHF	TGTGCCAGTAGCACCATGTGGGATAGCAATCAGCCCCAGCATTTT
TRBV5-1	TRBJ2-3	18	TRBD2	-	CASSRPPLAGGGTDTQYF	TGCGCCAGCAGCAGACCTCCTCTAGCGGGAGGTGGTACAGATACGCAGTATTTT
TRBV12-5	TRBJ2-7	14	-	few	CASAENRDSYEQYF	TGTGCTAGTGCCGAAAACAGGGACTCCTACGAGCAGTACTTC
TRBV4-3	TRBJ2-3	18	-	few	CASSHTRASEWRTDTQYF	TGCGCCAGCAGCCACACGCGGGCTAGCGAGTGGAGGACAGATACGCAGTATTTT
TRBV7-2	TRBJ2-7	14	-	once	CASSLRGYPYEQYF	TGTGCCAGCAGCCTACGGGGGTACCCCTACGAGCAGTACTTC
TRBV11-2	TRBJ2-3	18	TRBD1	-	CASSLVGGTGVSTDTQYF	TGTGCCAGCAGCTTAGTGGGCGGTACAGGGGTTAGCACAGATACGCAGTATTTT
TRBV28	TRBJ2-7	14	TRBD2	many	CASSFDWGGYEQYF	TGTGCCAGCAGTTTCGACTGGGGGGGATACGAGCAGTACTTC
TRBV6-5	TRBJ2-7	14	-	many	CASSFREMFPEQYF	TGTGCCAGCAGTTTTCGGGAGATGTTTCCCGAGCAGTACTTC
TRBV5-6	TRBJ2-3	16	TRBD1	many	CASMGTGGSSTDTQYF	TGTGCCAGCATGGGGACAGGGGGTTCTAGCACAGATACGCAGTATTTT
TRBV7-8	TRBJ2-1	15	-	-	CASSFGTERTMEQFF	TGTGCCAGCAGCTTCGGGACTGAGCGCACAATGGAGCAGTTCTTC
TRBV20-1	TRBJ2-3	13	-	many	CSAWPTFTDTQYF	TGCAGTGCTTGGCCGACTTTCACAGATACGCAGTATTTT
TRBV13	TRBJ2-7	15	-	many	CASSLGLTYSYEQYF	TGTGCCAGCAGCTTGGGGCTGACATACTCCTACGAGCAGTACTTC
TRBV9	TRBJ1-2	14	-	-	CASSARDINYGYTF	TGTGCCAGCAGCGCACGGGACATAAACTATGGCTACACCTTC
TRBV10-3	TRBJ2-5	13	-	few	CAISGNRTVTQYF	TGTGCCATCAGTGGGAACAGGACGGTGACCCAGTACTTC
TRBV5-1	TRBJ1-1	12	-	-	CASSLASTEAFF	TGCGCCAGCAGCTTGGCCTCCACTGAAGCTTTCTTT
TRBV4-3	TRBJ2-5	16	-	few	CASSQDGGLGQKTQYF	TGCGCCAGCAGCCAAGATGGGGGGTTAGGGCAAAAGACCCAGTACTTC
TRBV12-3/TRBV12-4	TRBJ2-3	14	TRBD2	few	CASSSGRAADTQYF	TGTGCCAGCAGTAGCGGGAGGGCCGCAGATACGCAGTATTTT
TRBV4-3	TRBJ2-2	16	-	many	CASSQDSGPNTGELFF	TGCGCCAGCAGCCAAGATTCGGGGCCGAACACCGGGGAGCTGTTTTTT
TRBV15	TRBJ2-1	16	TRBD2	-	CATSRDQGLAGGEQFF	TGTGCCACCAGCAGAGATCAGGGACTAGCGGGAGGTGAGCAGTTCTTC
TRBV20-1	TRBJ2-3	11	-	-	CSGAPADTQYF	TGCAGTGGGGCCCCAGCAGATACGCAGTATTTT
TRBV9	TRBJ2-1	15	TRBD2	-	CASSVARSGGGEQFF	TGTGCCAGCAGCGTAGCTAGGTCGGGGGGGGGTGAGCAGTTCTTC
TRBV12-3/TRBV12-4	TRBJ2-7	17	-	many	CASSSLLGGGSSYEQYF	TGTGCCAGCAGTTCCCTTCTTGGCGGAGGGAGCTCCTACGAGCAGTACTTC
TRBV7-3	TRBJ2-1	18	-	many	CASSLGVGAVSSYNEQFF	TGTGCCAGCAGCTTAGGGGTTGGAGCGGTGAGCTCCTACAATGAGCAGTTCTTC